These 4 T cell receptor beta chains originate from one sample sequenced in a study of T-cell reconstitution after alpha-beta-depleted transplantation in children. TCRbeta library construction was performed incorporating unique molecular identifiers. One entry per CDR3 protein, called by TCRdb with MiXCR from the PCR reads. This sample has just over 350,000 distinct CDR3 sequences, with about an eighth found just once. The specimen comprised PBMCs, sampled from the stem cell graft. The source of these receptors is a human donor who donated a stem cell graft to a child with Fanconi anemia.

This clonotype was detected ten times or more. V gene TRBV10-3 combines with J gene TRBJ2-1; D not certain. The ends were cut back, 3 bases at V and 10 bases at J, with 13 bases in the middle. Germline assignment: CDR1 ENHRY and CDR2 SYGVKD. The CDR3 loop spans 13 amino acids. CDR3 coding DNA: TGTGCCATCAGTGAAAACCCGACGACCGAGCAGTTCTTC. Protein product: CAISENPTTEQFF.

V and J are TRBV20-1 and TRBJ2-1, with D maybe TRBD2 (6 bases). The CDR3 length is 15 residues. Deletions cut 0 bases from V and 8 bases from J, with 17 bases between. CDR1 DFQATT and CDR2 SNEGSKA come from the germline V gene (reference sequence). The CDR3 loop reads CSARDPQRALDEQFF. CDR3 DNA: TGCAGTGCTAGAGATCCCCAGCGGGCCCTGGATGAGCAGTTCTTC.

The chain has TRBV4-3 and TRBJ2-3; D unresolved. The V gene lost 0 bases and the J gene lost 6 bases, with 7 bases spanning the gap. The CDR3 extends over 13 amino acids. Germline lookup yields CDR1 LGHNA and CDR2 YSLEER. CDR3 DNA: TGCGCCAGCAGCCAAGAAACCGGGGATACGCAGTATTTT. Protein product: CASSQETGDTQYF.

This clonotype turned up a few times. This chain joins TRBV10-3 and TRBJ2-7; D unclear. The CDR3 sequence is 14 residues long. V was trimmed by 4 bases and J by 5 bases, leaving 15 bases between them. Germline V CDR1 and CDR2: ENHRY, SYGVKD. The CDR3 coding sequence is TGTGCCATCAGTGTCGAACGTGGGGTGAACGAGCAGTACTTC. Residues: CAISVERGVNEQYF.